This TCR beta chain was recovered during a study of blood T cell repertoires in COVID-19. The table came from immunoSEQ multiplex PCR; TCRdb's copy has only in-frame clones and leaves some out. The repertoire holds about 140,000 clones, with around 89% as singletons. The CDR3 contains 15 residues. Germline V lookup: CDR1 SGHKS, CDR2 YYEKEE (reference sequence). V lost 1 base to trimming and J lost 5 bases; unmatched junction nucleotides: 7. The chain couples TRBV5-5 to TRBJ1-2; 8 bases are a match to TRBD1. Sequenced sample: peripheral blood. The sequence came from a human donor with COVID-19, enrolled during active disease. The donor label of this sample is uncertain. The CDR3 loop reads CASSLMGTGSYGYTF. The CDR3 DNA follows: TGTGCCAGCAGCTTGATGGGGACAGGATCATATGGCTACACCTTC.